This T cell receptor beta chain was sequenced in a study of beta chain features in type 1 diabetes. cDNA synthesis used the whole RNA isolate, giving expressed TCRB sequences. TCRdb's copy holds only in-frame clones and misses some; the assay was immunoSEQ multiplex PCR. Among fewer than 250,000 clones listed, roughly 70% were seen once. With V trimmed by 5 bases and J by 5 bases, 3 bases remained unmatched. CDR1 and CDR2 from the germline V gene are SGHRS and YFSETQ. This CDR3 has 14 amino acids. Comment on this clone: Its antigen is as yet unknown.

Study outcomes and limitations: Among type 1 diabetes patients, VDJ junctions had fewer insertions and more deletions.

This sequence originates from a man younger than 40 in good health. Sequencing used naive CD4+ T cells from blood. This sequence joins TRBV5-1 and TRBJ2-1; TRBD2 agrees at 11 bases. DNA of the CDR3: TGCGCCAGCAGTCTAGCGGGAGGACACAATGAGCAGTTCTTC. This gives the protein CASSLAGGHNEQFF. The whole variable domain, remainder taken from reference TRBV5-1 and TRBJ2-1, is KAGVTQTPRYLIKTRGQQVTLSCSPISGHRSVSWYQQTPGQGLQFLFEYFSETQRNKGNFPGRFSGRQFSNSRSEMNVSTLELGDSALYLCASSLAGGHNEQFFGPGTRLTVL.